A single sample gave rise to the 5 T cell receptor beta chains below, sequenced in a study of blood T cell repertoires in COVID-19. Clones were sequenced by immunoSEQ multiplex PCR, and TCRdb holds only the in-frame ones, with some missing. The table has about 180,000 clones, roughly 88% seen once. The sample comprised peripheral blood. The receptors were gathered from a woman younger than 45 with acute or convalescent COVID-19.

This clone showed up just a few times. The genes are TRBV2 and TRBJ1-5; perhaps TRBD1 as D (5 bases). There are 12 residues in the CDR3. The V and J ends lost 6 bases and 4 bases respectively, with 7 bases between them. The germline V gene encodes CDR1 SNHLY and CDR2 FYNNEI. CDR3 region: CASSRQNQPQHF. The CDR3 DNA sequence: TGTGCCAGCAGCCGACAGAATCAGCCCCAGCATTTT.

This chain links TRBV27 with TRBJ2-1, with 9 bases aligning to TRBD2. The V and J ends lost 6 bases and 8 bases, in that order; junction bases with no gene match: 11. CDR1 and CDR2 from the germline V gene are MNHEY and SMNVEV (reference sequence). The CDR3 loop spans 15 amino acids. The DNA for the CDR3 is TGTGCCAGCAGCCTATCCGGGACTAGCATTTATGAGCAGTTCTTC. Translated: CASSLSGTSIYEQFF.

This chain connects TRBV19 to TRBJ2-1, with 11 bases that match TRBD1. The germline CDR1 and CDR2 sequences are LNHDA and SQIVND (reference sequence). The V gene end was trimmed by 0 bases and the J gene end by 15 bases; junction bases not matched to a gene: 7. The CDR3 spans 14 residues. CDR3 sequence: CASSIDLEDRGPFF. DNA of the CDR3: TGTGCCAGTAGTATAGATCTAGAGGACAGGGGGCCGTTCTTC.

About this clone: Sequence at one end of the junction differs from germline and may be a read error. V usage is TRBV7-7 and J usage is TRBJ2-3; D possibly corresponds to TRBD2 (5 bases). The CDR3 totals 15 residues. CDR1 and CDR2 from the germline V gene are SSHAT and FNYEAQ (reference sequence). The CDR3 here is CASSLAPTEADTQYF. CDR3 coding DNA: TGTGCTAGCAGCTTAGCGCCCACAGAAGCAGATACGCAGTATTTT.

The V and J genes are TRBV29-1 and TRBJ1-2; D not resolved. V was cut by 4 bases and J by 4 bases, with 10 bases left in between. Germline CDR1 and CDR2: SQVTM and ANQGSEA. The CDR3 spans 12 residues. In nucleotides, the CDR3 is TGCAGCGTTGTCCAGTTCTTCTATGGCTACACCTTC. This codes for CSVVQFFYGYTF.